This T cell receptor beta chain was observed in a study of T-cell reconstitution after alpha-beta-depleted transplantation in children. Findings and limits, study-wide: T-cell numbers and diversity, one year after transplant, stemmed largely from T cells that were newly produced. Surviving thymic progenitors and recipient T cells were the source of high TCRbeta diversity at day 60 in some patients. About two months after transplant, alpha-beta T cells reportedly came from several hundred expanded graft clones.

Notes on this clonotype: Its antigen is undetermined.

This CDR3 region has 13 residues. V was cut by 4 bases and J by 3 bases, with 10 bases left in between. Preparation of the TCRbeta library was carried out with unique molecular identifiers. TCRdb passed the PCR reads through MiXCR, listing each CDR3 protein once. The sample has hundreds of thousands of distinct CDR3 sequences, 16% seen once. J is TRBJ2-7 and V is TRBV12-3 or TRBV12-4; D is unclear. This receptor was obtained from a boy younger than two who had a stem cell transplant for Wiskott-Aldrich syndrome, so the T cells may come from the graft donor. The specimen comprised PBMCs, mostly from graft donor cells, sampled 360 days after TCRalphabeta/CD19-depleted stem cell transplant. The CDR3: CASSSYNIYEQYF. As DNA, the CDR3 is TGTGCCAGCAGTTCGTACAATATCTACGAGCAGTACTTC.